These T cell receptor beta chains were read from a single sample in a study of cytomegalovirus exposure and HLA in healthy donors. Profiling relied on immunoSEQ multiplex PCR, and the TCRdb table lists in-frame clones only, not all of them. The table includes 64,000 or so clones, about 73% detected once. The source material was PBMCs. The receptors originated from a woman aged 50 to 60 in good health and CMV-seropositive. CDR3s include the opening cysteine and the closing phenylalanine or tryptophan. A D gene is named only where the DNA matches it firmly. A clone size is listed for some rows: how often the clone was seen (once, few, many), or a class if it is expanded.

V	J	D	length	size	DNA	CDR3
TRBV7-9	TRBJ1-2	-	14	-	TGTGCCAGCAGCCAACAGCAGGGCGCCTATGGCTACACCTTC	CASSQQQGAYGYTF
TRBV7-2	TRBJ1-3	-	16	once	TGTGCCAGCAGCTTAGAGGCGGGGGGCTTTGGAAACACCATATATTTT	CASSLEAGGFGNTIYF
TRBV18	TRBJ2-2	TRBD1	17	-	TGTGCCAGCTCACCACCGGACAGGGCGACCCACACCGGGGAGCTGTTTTTT	CASSPPDRATHTGELFF
TRBV5-1	TRBJ1-1	TRBD1	21	-	TGCGCCAGCAGCCCTTTAAAGCTAACCGGGACAGGGGGCTCGGTTCTCCCTGAAGCTTTCTTT	CASSPLKLTGTGGSVLPEAFF
TRBV25-1	TRBJ2-7	TRBD1	14	once	TGTGCCAGCAGTGGTAGACAGGGGTCCTACGAGCAGTACTTC	CASSGRQGSYEQYF
TRBV7-9	TRBJ1-1	TRBD1	14	once	TGTGCCTGCAACGTGGGGACAGGGAACACTGAAGCTTTCTTT	CACNVGTGNTEAFF
TRBV19	TRBJ1-6	TRBD1	14	-	TGTGCCAGCGCAGGGGGCTCCTATAATTCACCCCTCCACTTT	CASAGGSYNSPLHF
TRBV18	TRBJ1-1	TRBD1	12	-	TGTGCCAGCCGACAGGGGGACACTGAAGCTTTCTTT	CASRQGDTEAFF
TRBV5-1	TRBJ2-1	TRBD2	16	-	TGCGCCAGCAGCACCACACTAGCGGGGGGGCTCGATGAGCAGTTCTTC	CASSTTLAGGLDEQFF
TRBV15	TRBJ1-2	TRBD1	13	-	TGTGCCACCAGCAGGGACAGGGATATTGGCTACACCTTC	CATSRDRDIGYTF
TRBV2	TRBJ2-5	TRBD2	17	-	TGTGCCAGCAGTGAGACTAGCGGGGGGGTGGTGGTTGAGACCCAGTACTTC	CASSETSGGVVVETQYF
TRBV7-9	TRBJ2-5	-	15	once	TGTGCCAGCAGCTTCTCTGGGAGTGGTCAAGAGACCCAGTACTTC	CASSFSGSGQETQYF
TRBV18	TRBJ1-1	TRBD1	13	-	TGTGCCAGCTCACCCAGGGACAGAGTTGAAGCTTTCTTT	CASSPRDRVEAFF
TRBV30	TRBJ2-7	TRBD1	15	-	TGTGCCTGGAGTGTACAGGGAACAGGGGGCTACGAGCAGTACTTC	CAWSVQGTGGYEQYF
TRBV10-3	TRBJ2-7	-	17	-	TGTGCCATCAGTGGTGGAGGTATATCCTTGGCCTACTACGAGCAGTACTTC	CAISGGGISLAYYEQYF
TRBV28	TRBJ2-3	TRBD1	14	-	TGTGCCAGCACCGAGGACAGGGAGAGGGATACGCAGTATTTT	CASTEDRERDTQYF
TRBV4-3	TRBJ2-3	TRBD2	17	-	TGCGCCAGCAGCCAAGAAGGGCCGGGGGGAGGATCCGATACGCAGTATTTT	CASSQEGPGGGSDTQYF
TRBV30	TRBJ1-2	TRBD1	14	-	TGTGCCTGGAGTCGACAGGGGGCGGACTATGGCTACACCTTC	CAWSRQGADYGYTF
TRBV6-1	TRBJ2-1	-	14	-	TGTGCCAGCAGAACCGGGGGAATGTACAATGAGCAGTTCTTC	CASRTGGMYNEQFF
TRBV10-3	TRBJ2-5	-	13	-	TGTGCCATCAGTAGTGAGGCACAAGAGACCCAGTACTTC	CAISSEAQETQYF
TRBV30	TRBJ1-3	-	14	-	TGTGCCTGGGCGGGTGGGGTTGCTGGAAACACCATATATTTT	CAWAGGVAGNTIYF
TRBV28	TRBJ2-1	TRBD2	16	few	TGTGCCAGCAGTACCTGGACTAGCGGATTCGGCAATGAGCAGTTCTTC	CASSTWTSGFGNEQFF
TRBV28	TRBJ1-1	-	12	-	TGTGCCAGCAGTCGTCCGAACACTGAAGCTTTCTTT	CASSRPNTEAFF
TRBV2	TRBJ2-3	TRBD2	15	-	TGTGCCAGCAGTGACGGGCGGGGGGGCGAAGATACGCAGTATTTT	CASSDGRGGEDTQYF
TRBV7-2	TRBJ2-2	-	21	-	TGTGCCAGCAGCTTAGCGCACGATAACAGGGTAGGGGGAGCGAACACCGGGGAGCTGTTTTTT	CASSLAHDNRVGGANTGELFF
TRBV27	TRBJ1-5	-	15	-	TGTGCCAGCAGAGATCTTCAGGGCTTGGGTCAGCCCCAGCATTTT	CASRDLQGLGQPQHF
TRBV7-2	TRBJ2-7	-	16	-	TGTGCCAGCAGCCCTAAGAGGCAGGGGATTTCCTACGAGCAGTACTTC	CASSPKRQGISYEQYF
TRBV9	TRBJ1-2	-	13	-	TGTGCCAGCAGCGAAGGGGGAAACTATGGCTACACCTTC	CASSEGGNYGYTF
TRBV7-8	TRBJ2-4	-	15	-	TGTGCCAGCAGCGCGATTGGGGGGACCAAAAACATTCAGTACTTC	CASSAIGGTKNIQYF
TRBV6-5	TRBJ2-7	-	14	-	TGTGCCAGCAGTATCGACAGGTCTCGCTACGAGCAGTACTTC	CASSIDRSRYEQYF
TRBV5-4	TRBJ2-3	TRBD1	16	-	TGTGCCAGCAGCGGGACCGGGACAGGGGTCATAGATACGCAGTATTTT	CASSGTGTGVIDTQYF